Sequencing of this TCR beta chain was carried out in a study of blood T cell repertoires in COVID-19. For the study at large: In each case, the material was cDNA or gDNA derived from T cells, B-cell-depleted T cells, or PBMCs.

Produced via immunoSEQ multiplex PCR; TCRdb's table is partial and in-frame only. The sample yields approximately 150,000 clones, 82% seen once. This clone was observed a single time. The TCR sequence derives from a woman between 65 and 79 years old with acute or convalescent COVID-19. The sequenced sample consisted of peripheral blood.

The CDR3 nucleotides read TGTGCCAGCAGTCCCAGCGACCAGACCGGGGAGCTGTTTTTT. It yields the protein CASSPSDQTGELFF. The chain uses TRBV6-6 and TRBJ2-2; no definite D call. The CDR3 has 14 residues. Between the trimmed V and J ends, which lost 5 bases and 5 bases, there was a span of 12 bases. Per germline, CDR1 MNHNY and CDR2 SVGAGI (reference sequence).